This T cell receptor beta chain was retrieved from a study of shared clonotypes between healthy human individuals. Across the whole study: In total, the donors were a couple of women and three men aged 18 to 49. Study observations and caveats: Researchers sampled blood only, noting tissue repertoires likely differ. Sharing across four donors was highest in naive CD4 (around 5%) and lowest in memory CD8 (approximately 0.4%).

As concerns this clone: Its antigen is not known.

The V segment lost 3 bases and the J segment 6 bases; nucleotides outside the gene matches: 10. The CDR3 is 15 residues long. Germline V gene sequence: CDR1 SGHRS, CDR2 YFSETQ. All donors were healthy HIV-negative adults lacking recent acute infections or vaccinations. Repertoires were generated with immunoSEQ multiplex PCR, while TCRdb's copy carries only in-frame clones and drops some. This sample has a few million clones, with less than 95% found just once. Sequences were obtained from naive CD4+ T cells from PBMCs. The subset here: CD45RA+ positively selected. The origin of this receptor is a man younger than 35 in good health. Some clones in this sample may be carry-over from other donors' samples. The chain employs TRBV5-1 and TRBJ1-2; 8 bases are a match to TRBD1. The CDR3 DNA reads TGCGCCAGCAGCTCTAGGACAGGGACGATCGATGGCTACACCTTC. This codes for CASSSRTGTIDGYTF. Full variable domain (missing parts from reference TRBV5-1 and TRBJ1-2): KAGVTQTPRYLIKTRGQQVTLSCSPISGHRSVSWYQQTPGQGLQFLFEYFSETQRNKGNFPGRFSGRQFSNSRSEMNVSTLELGDSALYLCASSSRTGTIDGYTFGSGTRLTVV.